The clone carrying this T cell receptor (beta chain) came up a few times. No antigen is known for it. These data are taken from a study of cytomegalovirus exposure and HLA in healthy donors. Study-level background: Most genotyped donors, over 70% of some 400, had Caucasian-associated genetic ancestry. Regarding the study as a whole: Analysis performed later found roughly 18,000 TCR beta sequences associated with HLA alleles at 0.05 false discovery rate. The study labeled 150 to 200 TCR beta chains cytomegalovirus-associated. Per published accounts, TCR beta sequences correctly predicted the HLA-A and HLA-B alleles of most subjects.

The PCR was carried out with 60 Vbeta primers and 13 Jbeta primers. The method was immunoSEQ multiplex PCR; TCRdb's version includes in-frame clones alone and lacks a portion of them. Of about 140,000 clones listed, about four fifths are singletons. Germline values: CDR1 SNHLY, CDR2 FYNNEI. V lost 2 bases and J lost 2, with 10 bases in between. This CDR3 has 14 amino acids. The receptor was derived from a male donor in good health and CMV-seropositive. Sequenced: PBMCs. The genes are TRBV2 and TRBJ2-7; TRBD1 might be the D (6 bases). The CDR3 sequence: CASSEYRAPYEQYF. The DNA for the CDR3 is TGTGCCAGCAGTGAATACAGGGCCCCCTACGAGCAGTACTTC.